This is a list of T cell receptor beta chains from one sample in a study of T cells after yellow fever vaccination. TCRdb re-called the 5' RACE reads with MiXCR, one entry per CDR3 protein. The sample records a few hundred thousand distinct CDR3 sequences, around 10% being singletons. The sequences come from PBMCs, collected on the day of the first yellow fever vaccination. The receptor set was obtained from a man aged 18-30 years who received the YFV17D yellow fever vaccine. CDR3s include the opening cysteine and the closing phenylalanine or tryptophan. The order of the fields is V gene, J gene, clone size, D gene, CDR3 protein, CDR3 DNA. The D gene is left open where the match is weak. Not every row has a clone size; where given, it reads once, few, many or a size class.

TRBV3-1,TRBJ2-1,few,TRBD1,CASSRKGAGSYNEQFF,TGTGCCAGCAGCCGGAAGGGGGCAGGGTCCTACAATGAGCAGTTCTTC
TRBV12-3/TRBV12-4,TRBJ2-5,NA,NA,CASSRTVGYQETQYF,TGTGCCAGCAGTAGGACTGTGGGGTACCAAGAGACCCAGTACTTC
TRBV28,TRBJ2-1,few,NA,CASSPLGSQSSYNEQFF,TGTGCCAGCAGTCCCCTAGGATCGCAGAGCTCCTACAATGAGCAGTTCTTC
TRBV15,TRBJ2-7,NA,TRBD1,CATSRATGEYEQYF,TGTGCCACCAGCAGAGCGACAGGGGAATACGAGCAGTACTTC
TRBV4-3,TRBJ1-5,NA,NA,CASSHRTGNQPQHF,TGCGCCAGCAGCCACAGGACGGGCAATCAGCCCCAGCATTTT
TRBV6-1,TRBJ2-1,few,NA,CASSEPTPQSEQFF,TGTGCCAGCAGTGAACCGACTCCCCAATCTGAGCAGTTCTTC
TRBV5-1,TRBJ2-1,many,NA,CASSQAGSPEQFF,TGCGCCAGCAGCCAGGCCGGTAGCCCTGAGCAGTTCTTC
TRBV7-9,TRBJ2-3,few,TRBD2,CASSVSGLESDTQYF,TGTGCCAGCAGCGTGTCAGGACTAGAAAGCGATACGCAGTATTTT
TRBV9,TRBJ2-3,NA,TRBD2,CASSVSPHSGGRGDTQYF,TGTGCCAGCAGCGTTAGCCCCCATAGCGGGGGGAGAGGAGATACGCAGTATTTT
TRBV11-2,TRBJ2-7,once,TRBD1,CASTRDRVGYEQYF,TGTGCCAGCACCCGCGACAGGGTGGGCTACGAGCAGTACTTC
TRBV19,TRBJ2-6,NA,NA,CATSYEGTYSGANVLTF,TGTGCCACCTCGTACGAGGGGACTTACTCTGGGGCCAACGTCCTGACTTTC
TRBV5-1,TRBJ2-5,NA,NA,CASGGTLASRGETQYF,TGCGCCAGCGGCGGGACTCTAGCGTCCCGAGGGGAGACCCAGTACTTC
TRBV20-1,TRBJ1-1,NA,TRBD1,CSAWDRWSTEAFF,TGCAGTGCCTGGGACAGGTGGAGCACTGAAGCTTTCTTT
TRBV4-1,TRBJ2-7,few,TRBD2,CASSPTGGDEQYF,TGCGCCAGCAGCCCCACGGGGGGGGACGAGCAGTACTTC
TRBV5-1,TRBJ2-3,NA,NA,CASSLARQVGTDTQYF,TGCGCCAGCAGCTTGGCCAGGCAGGTCGGCACAGATACGCAGTATTTT
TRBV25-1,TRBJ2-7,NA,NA,CASSDPQGSAYEQYF,TGTGCCAGCAGTGACCCGCAGGGCAGTGCGTACGAGCAGTACTTC
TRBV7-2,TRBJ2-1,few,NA,CASSLVARVDEQFF,TGTGCCAGCAGCTTAGTCGCCAGGGTGGATGAGCAGTTCTTC
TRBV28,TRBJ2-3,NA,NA,CASTGPRGHHKSTDTQYF,TGTGCCAGCACGGGCCCTCGAGGCCACCACAAAAGCACAGATACGCAGTATTTT
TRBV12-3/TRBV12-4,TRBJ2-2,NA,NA,CASSLLRVTGELFF,TGTGCCAGCAGTTTACTTCGTGTTACCGGGGAGCTGTTTTTT
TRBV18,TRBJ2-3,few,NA,CASSPVLPSTQYF,TGTGCCAGCTCACCGGTTCTCCCTTCTACGCAGTATTTT
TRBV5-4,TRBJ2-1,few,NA,CASSLARRPVAGVYNEQFF,TGTGCCAGCAGCTTGGCCAGGCGTCCGGTGGCAGGGGTTTACAATGAGCAGTTCTTC
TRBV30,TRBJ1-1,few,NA,CAWSMNTEAFF,TGTGCCTGGTCTATGAACACTGAAGCTTTCTTT
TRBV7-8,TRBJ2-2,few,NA,CALKEGAGTGELFF,TGTGCCTTGAAGGAGGGGGCCGGCACCGGGGAGCTGTTTTTT
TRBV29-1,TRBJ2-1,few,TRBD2,CSVEDSLAAYNEQFF,TGCAGCGTTGAAGATTCACTAGCGGCCTACAATGAGCAGTTCTTC
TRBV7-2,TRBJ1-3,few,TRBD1,CASSPDRAGNTIYF,TGTGCCAGCAGCCCAGACAGGGCTGGAAACACCATATATTTT
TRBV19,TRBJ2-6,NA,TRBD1,CASKSGGADGANVLTF,TGTGCCAGTAAGTCAGGGGGCGCTGATGGGGCCAACGTCCTGACTTTC
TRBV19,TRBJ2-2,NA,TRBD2,CASSIMGLAANTGELFF,TGTGCCAGTAGTATAATGGGACTAGCGGCAAACACCGGGGAGCTGTTTTTT
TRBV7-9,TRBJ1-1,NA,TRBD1,CASSLPGQTKAFF,TGTGCCAGCAGCTTACCGGGACAGACTAAAGCTTTCTTT
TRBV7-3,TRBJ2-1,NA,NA,CASSLIGDQGYEQLF,TGTGCCAGCAGCTTAATCGGGGACCAGGGTTATGAGCAGCTCTTC
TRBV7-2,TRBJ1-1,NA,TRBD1,CASSPTGGEAFF,TGTGCCAGCAGCCCAACAGGGGGCGAAGCTTTCTTT
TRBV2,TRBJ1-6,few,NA,CASLDSYNSPLHF,TGTGCCAGCCTGGACTCCTATAATTCACCCCTCCACTTT
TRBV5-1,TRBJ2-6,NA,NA,CASSLQAGFSGANVLTF,TGCGCCAGCAGCTTACAAGCAGGTTTCTCTGGGGCCAACGTCCTGACTTTC
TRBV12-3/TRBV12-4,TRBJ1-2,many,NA,CASSLKGGYGYTF,TGTGCCAGCAGTTTGAAAGGGGGCTATGGCTACACCTTC
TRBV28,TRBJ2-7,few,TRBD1,CASSPRWRQGIHEQYF,TGTGCCAGCAGTCCGCGGTGGAGACAGGGTATCCACGAGCAGTACTTC
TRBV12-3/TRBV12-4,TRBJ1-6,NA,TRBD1,CASSSRTGLNSPLHF,TGTGCCAGCAGTTCCCGGACAGGATTAAATTCACCCCTCCACTTT
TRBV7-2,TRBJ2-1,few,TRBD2,CASSRDYYNEQFF,TGTGCCAGCAGCCGGGACTACTACAATGAGCAGTTCTTC
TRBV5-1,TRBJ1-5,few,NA,CASSYDRGQPQHF,TGCGCCAGCAGTTATGATCGGGGCCAGCCCCAGCATTTT
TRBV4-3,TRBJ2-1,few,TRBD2,CASSQSGRGYNEQFF,TGCGCCAGCAGCCAGTCAGGGAGGGGATACAATGAGCAGTTCTTC
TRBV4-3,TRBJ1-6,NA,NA,CASSQDRAANSPLHF,TGCGCCAGCAGCCAAGACCGGGCAGCTAATTCACCCCTCCACTTT
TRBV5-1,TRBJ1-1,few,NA,CASRNLGGTEAFF,TGCGCCAGCCGCAACCTTGGGGGCACTGAAGCTTTCTTT
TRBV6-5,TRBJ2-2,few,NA,CASSSDRVGAGELFF,TGTGCCAGCAGTTCCGACCGCGTAGGGGCCGGGGAGCTGTTTTTT
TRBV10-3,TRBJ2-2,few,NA,CAISESTGSGELFF,TGTGCCATCAGTGAGTCTACAGGGAGCGGGGAGCTGTTTTTT
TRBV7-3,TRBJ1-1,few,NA,CASSLAPEGYTEAFF,TGTGCCAGCAGCTTAGCCCCCGAGGGGTACACTGAAGCTTTCTTT
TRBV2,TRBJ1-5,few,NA,CASKAGLSNQPQHF,TGTGCCAGCAAGGCAGGCTTGAGCAATCAGCCCCAGCATTTT
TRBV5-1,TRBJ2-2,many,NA,CASSLAPLGPGELFF,TGCGCCAGCAGCTTGGCCCCGTTGGGTCCCGGGGAGCTGTTTTTT
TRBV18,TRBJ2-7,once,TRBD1,CASSGQGESSYEQYF,TGTGCCAGCTCAGGACAGGGCGAAAGCTCCTACGAGCAGTACTTC
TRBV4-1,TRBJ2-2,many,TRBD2,CASSQAGGNTGELFF,TGCGCCAGCAGCCAAGCGGGGGGGAACACCGGGGAGCTGTTTTTT
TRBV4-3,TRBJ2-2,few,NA,CASSWEGGATTGELFF,TGCGCCAGCAGCTGGGAGGGGGGCGCAACCACCGGGGAGCTGTTTTTT